This T cell receptor (beta chain) is drawn from a study of T cell repertoires in cytomegalovirus infection. For the study at large: Recently described HLA-C-restricted plus well-studied HLA-B-restricted CMV epitopes were used. Public signatures in TCR beta pointed to CMV infection and matching HLA type.

TCRdb re-called the reads with MiXCR, one entry per CDR3 protein. The sample yields hundreds of thousands of distinct CDR3 sequences, under 40% seen once. Points from the study as a whole: Summed frequency of public TCR beta families distinguished CMV carriers with the relevant HLA.

This clonotype has more than one count but fewer than ten. What it recognizes is unknown. Germline CDR1 and CDR2: MNHNS and SASEGT. V lost 2 bases to trimming and J lost 5 bases, with 21 bases between them. This CDR3 region has 17 residues. This chain joins TRBV6-1 and TRBJ2-5; D might be TRBD2 (6 bases). This specimen consisted of cultured CD8+ T cells from PBMCs, obtained from culture after CMV antigen stimulation. The TCR sequence derives from a human donor in good health (CMV status not recorded). Some clones in this sample may be carry-over from other donors' samples. CDR3 sequence: CASSENVAGRSRETQYF. The CDR3 DNA reads as TGTGCCAGCAGTGAAAACGTGGCGGGACGCTCTCGGGAGACCCAGTACTTC.